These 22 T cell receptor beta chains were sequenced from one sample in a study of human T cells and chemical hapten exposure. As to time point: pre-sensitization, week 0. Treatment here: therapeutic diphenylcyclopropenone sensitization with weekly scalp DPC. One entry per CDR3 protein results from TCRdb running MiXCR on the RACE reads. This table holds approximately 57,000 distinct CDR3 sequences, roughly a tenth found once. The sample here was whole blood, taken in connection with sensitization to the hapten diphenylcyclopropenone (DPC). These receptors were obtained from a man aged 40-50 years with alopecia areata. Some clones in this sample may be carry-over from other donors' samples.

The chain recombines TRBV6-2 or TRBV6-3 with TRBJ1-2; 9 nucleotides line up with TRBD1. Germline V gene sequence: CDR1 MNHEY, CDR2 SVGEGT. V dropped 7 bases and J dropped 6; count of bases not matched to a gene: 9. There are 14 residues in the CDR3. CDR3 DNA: TGTGCCAGCACCGCTAGCGGGACAGGGAATGGCTACACCTTC. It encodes CASTASGTGNGYTF.

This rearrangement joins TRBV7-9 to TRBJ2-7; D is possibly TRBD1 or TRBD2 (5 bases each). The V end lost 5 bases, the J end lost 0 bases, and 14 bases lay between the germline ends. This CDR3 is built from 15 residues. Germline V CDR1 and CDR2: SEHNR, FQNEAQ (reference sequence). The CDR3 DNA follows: TGTGCCAGCAGCCCGAGGGGCTCCAGCTCCTACGAGCAGTACTTC. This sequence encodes CASSPRGSSSYEQYF.

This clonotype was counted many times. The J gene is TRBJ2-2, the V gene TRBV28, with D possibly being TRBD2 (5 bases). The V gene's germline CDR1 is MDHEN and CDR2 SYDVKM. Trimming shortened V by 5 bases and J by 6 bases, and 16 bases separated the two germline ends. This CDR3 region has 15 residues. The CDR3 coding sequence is TGTGCCAGCAGTCCTCCGGAGGCCGCGGCCGGGGAGCTGTTTTTT. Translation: CASSPPEAAAGELFF.

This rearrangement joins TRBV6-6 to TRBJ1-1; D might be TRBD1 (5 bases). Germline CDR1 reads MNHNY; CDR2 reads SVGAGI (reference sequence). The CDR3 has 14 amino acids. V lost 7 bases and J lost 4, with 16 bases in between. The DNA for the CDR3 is TGTGCCAGCATGGCGGAGGGGTACGCCACTGAAGCTTTCTTT. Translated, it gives CASMAEGYATEAFF.

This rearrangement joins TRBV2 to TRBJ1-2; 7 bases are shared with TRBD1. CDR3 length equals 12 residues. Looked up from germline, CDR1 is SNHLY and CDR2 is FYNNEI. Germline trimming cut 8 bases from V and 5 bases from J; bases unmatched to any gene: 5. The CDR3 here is CASQGQSYGYTF. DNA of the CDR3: TGTGCCAGCCAGGGACAGAGTTATGGCTACACCTTC.

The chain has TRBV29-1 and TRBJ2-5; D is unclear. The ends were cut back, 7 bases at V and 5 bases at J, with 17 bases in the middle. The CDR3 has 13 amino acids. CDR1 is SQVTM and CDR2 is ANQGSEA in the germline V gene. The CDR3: CSAALVSGETQYF. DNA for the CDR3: TGCAGCGCCGCCCTCGTTTCGGGCGAGACCCAGTACTTC.

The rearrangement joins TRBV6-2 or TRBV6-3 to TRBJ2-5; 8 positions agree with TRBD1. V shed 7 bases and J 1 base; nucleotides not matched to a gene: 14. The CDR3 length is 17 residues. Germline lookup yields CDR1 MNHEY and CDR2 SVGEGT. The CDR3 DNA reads TGTGCCAGCAAGTCGTGGTATGGGACAGGCGGCCAAGAGACCCAGTACTTC. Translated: CASKSWYGTGGQETQYF.

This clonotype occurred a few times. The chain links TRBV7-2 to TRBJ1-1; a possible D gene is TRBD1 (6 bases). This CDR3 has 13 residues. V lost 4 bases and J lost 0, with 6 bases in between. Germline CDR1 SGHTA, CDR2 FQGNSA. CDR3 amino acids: CASSSGVNTEAFF. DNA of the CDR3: TGTGCCAGCAGCTCAGGGGTGAACACTGAAGCTTTCTTT. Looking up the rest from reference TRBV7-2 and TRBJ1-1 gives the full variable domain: GAGVSQSPSNKVTEKGKDVELRCDPISGHTALYWYRQSLGQGLEFLIYFQGNSAPDKSGLPSDRFSAERTGGSVSTLTIQRTQQEDSAVYLCASSSGVNTEAFFGQGTRLTVV.

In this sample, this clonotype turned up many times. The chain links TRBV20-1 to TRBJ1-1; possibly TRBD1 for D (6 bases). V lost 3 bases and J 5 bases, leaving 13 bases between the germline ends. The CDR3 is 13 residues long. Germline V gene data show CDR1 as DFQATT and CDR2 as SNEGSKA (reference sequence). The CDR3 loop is CSASEGGGTEAFF. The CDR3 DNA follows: TGCAGTGCTAGTGAAGGGGGAGGGACTGAAGCTTTCTTT.

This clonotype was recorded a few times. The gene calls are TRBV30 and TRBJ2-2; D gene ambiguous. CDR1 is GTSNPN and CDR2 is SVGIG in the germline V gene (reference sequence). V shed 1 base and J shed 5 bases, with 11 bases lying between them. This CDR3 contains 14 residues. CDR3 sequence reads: CAWSDIQETGELFF. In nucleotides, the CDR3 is TGTGCCTGGAGTGATATTCAGGAGACCGGGGAGCTGTTTTTT.

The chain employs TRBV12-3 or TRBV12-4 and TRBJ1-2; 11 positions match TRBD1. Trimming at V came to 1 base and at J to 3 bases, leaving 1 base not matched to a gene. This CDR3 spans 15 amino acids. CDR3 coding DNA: TGTGCCAGCAGTTTAGGGACAGGGGGCGACTATGGCTACACCTTC. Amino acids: CASSLGTGGDYGYTF.

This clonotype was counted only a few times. CDR3 residues: CSAASGLAGKETQYF. The CDR3 region has the DNA TGCAGTGCTGCTTCGGGACTAGCGGGGAAAGAGACCCAGTACTTC. The J gene is TRBJ2-5, the V gene TRBV20-1, with 13 bases fitting TRBD2. The junction had 6 bases not matched to a gene; V was cut back by 5 bases and J by 3 bases. CDR3 length: 15 amino acids. CDR1 and CDR2 (germline): DFQATT, SNEGSKA (reference sequence).

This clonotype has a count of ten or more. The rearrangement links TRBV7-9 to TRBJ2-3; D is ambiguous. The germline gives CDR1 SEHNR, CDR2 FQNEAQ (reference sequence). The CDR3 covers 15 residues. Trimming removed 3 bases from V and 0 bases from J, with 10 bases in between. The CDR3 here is CASSFQRPSTDTQYF. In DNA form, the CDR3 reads TGTGCCAGCAGCTTCCAGAGACCTAGCACAGATACGCAGTATTTT.

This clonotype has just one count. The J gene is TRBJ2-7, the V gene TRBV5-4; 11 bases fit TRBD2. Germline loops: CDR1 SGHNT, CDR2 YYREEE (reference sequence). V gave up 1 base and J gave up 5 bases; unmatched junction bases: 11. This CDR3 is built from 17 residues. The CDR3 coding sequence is TGTGCCAGCAGCTTGACTAGCGGGAGAAATGTTGGTGACGAGCAGTACTTC. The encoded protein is CASSLTSGRNVGDEQYF.

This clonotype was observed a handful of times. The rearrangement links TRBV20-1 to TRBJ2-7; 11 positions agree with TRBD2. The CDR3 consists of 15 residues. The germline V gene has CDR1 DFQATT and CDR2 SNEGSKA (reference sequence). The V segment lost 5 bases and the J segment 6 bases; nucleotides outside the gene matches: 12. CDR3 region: CSASRLAGRVREQYF. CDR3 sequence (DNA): TGCAGTGCTTCCCGACTAGCGGGAAGGGTGCGCGAGCAGTACTTC.

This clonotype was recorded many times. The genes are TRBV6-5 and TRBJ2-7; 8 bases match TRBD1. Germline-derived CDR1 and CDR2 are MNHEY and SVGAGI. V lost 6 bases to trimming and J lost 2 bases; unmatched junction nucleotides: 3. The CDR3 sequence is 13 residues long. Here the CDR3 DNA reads TGTGCCAGCAGACGGACAGGGACCTACGAGCAGTACTTC. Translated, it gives CASRRTGTYEQYF.

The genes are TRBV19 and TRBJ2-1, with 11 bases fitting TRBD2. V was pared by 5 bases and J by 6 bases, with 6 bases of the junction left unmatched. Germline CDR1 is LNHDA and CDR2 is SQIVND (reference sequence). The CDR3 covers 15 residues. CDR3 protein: CASSATSGVTNEQFF. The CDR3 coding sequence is TGTGCCAGTAGTGCGACTAGCGGGGTTACCAATGAGCAGTTCTTC.

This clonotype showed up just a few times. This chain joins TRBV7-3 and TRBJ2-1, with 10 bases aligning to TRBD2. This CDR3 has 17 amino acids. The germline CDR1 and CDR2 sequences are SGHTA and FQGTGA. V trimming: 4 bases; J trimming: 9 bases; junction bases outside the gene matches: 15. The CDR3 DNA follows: TGTGCCAGCAGCTACCTTCCCTCTAGCGGGAGTAGGCCTGAGCAGTTCTTC. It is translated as CASSYLPSSGSRPEQFF.

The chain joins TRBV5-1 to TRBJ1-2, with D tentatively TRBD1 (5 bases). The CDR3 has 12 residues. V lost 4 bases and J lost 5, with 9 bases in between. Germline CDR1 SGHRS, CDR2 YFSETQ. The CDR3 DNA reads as TGCGCCAGCAGCCTGGGACCTTATGGCTACACCTTC. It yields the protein CASSLGPYGYTF. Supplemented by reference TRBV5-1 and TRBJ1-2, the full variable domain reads KAGVTQTPRYLIKTRGQQVTLSCSPISGHRSVSWYQQTPGQGLQFLFEYFSETQRNKGNFPGRFSGRQFSNSRSEMNVSTLELGDSALYLCASSLGPYGYTFGSGTRLTVV.

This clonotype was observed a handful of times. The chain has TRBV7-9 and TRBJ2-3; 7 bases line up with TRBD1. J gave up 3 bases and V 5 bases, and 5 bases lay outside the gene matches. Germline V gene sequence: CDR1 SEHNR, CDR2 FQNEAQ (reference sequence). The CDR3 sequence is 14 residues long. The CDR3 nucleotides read TGTGCCAGCAGCACCGACAGGGTAACAGATACGCAGTATTTT. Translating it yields CASSTDRVTDTQYF. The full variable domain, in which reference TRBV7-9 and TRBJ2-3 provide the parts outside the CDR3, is DTGVSQNPRHKITKRGQNVTFRCDPISEHNRLYWYRQTLGQGPEFLTYFQNEAQLEKSRLLSDRFSAERPKGSFSTLEIQRTEQGDSAMYLCASSTDRVTDTQYFGPGTRLTVL.

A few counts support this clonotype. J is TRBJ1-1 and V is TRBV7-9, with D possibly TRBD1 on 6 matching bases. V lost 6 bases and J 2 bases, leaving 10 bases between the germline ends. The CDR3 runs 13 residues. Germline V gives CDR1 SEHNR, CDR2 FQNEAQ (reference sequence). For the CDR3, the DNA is TGTGCCAGCAGACCACAGGGAAACACTGAAGCTTTCTTT. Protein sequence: CASRPQGNTEAFF. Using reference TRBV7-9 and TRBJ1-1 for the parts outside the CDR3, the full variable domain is DTGVSQNPRHKITKRGQNVTFRCDPISEHNRLYWYRQTLGQGPEFLTYFQNEAQLEKSRLLSDRFSAERPKGSFSTLEIQRTEQGDSAMYLCASRPQGNTEAFFGQGTRLTVV.

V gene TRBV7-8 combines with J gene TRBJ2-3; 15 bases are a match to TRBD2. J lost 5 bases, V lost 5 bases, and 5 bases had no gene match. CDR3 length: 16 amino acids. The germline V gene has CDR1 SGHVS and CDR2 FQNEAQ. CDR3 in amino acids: CASSPRTSGRGDTQYF. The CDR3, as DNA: TGTGCCAGCAGCCCCCGGACTAGCGGGAGGGGAGATACGCAGTATTTT.